This T cell receptor (beta chain) comes out of a study of shared clonotypes between healthy human individuals. Whole-study findings and limits: When compared with the clonotypes that were shared by all four sorted-subset donors, the non-shared clonotypes turned out to have lower generation probabilities.

Regarding this clone: The antigen remains unidentified.

Some 27,000 T cell genomes, or about 190 ng DNA, went into the sorted-subset replicate PCRs. The assay was immunoSEQ multiplex PCR, and TCRdb's table has in-frame clones only and misses some. The table includes some 790,000 clones, just under 75% detected once. The donor cohort consisted entirely of Caucasian adults residing in Nashville, Tennessee. The V end was cut by 5 bases, the J end by 4 bases, with 9 bases between. The germline V gene has CDR1 WNHNN and CDR2 SYGVQD (reference sequence). This CDR3 contains 13 residues. The sequence came from a woman in her twenties or thirties in good health. Material: memory CD4+ T cells sorted from blood. As to subset: CD45RA-negative fraction. The rearrangement joins TRBV10-1 to TRBJ2-1; D remains ambiguous. Here the CDR3 reads CASSSPGYNEQFF. The CDR3 nucleotides read TGCGCCAGCAGTTCACCGGGTTACAATGAGCAGTTCTTC.